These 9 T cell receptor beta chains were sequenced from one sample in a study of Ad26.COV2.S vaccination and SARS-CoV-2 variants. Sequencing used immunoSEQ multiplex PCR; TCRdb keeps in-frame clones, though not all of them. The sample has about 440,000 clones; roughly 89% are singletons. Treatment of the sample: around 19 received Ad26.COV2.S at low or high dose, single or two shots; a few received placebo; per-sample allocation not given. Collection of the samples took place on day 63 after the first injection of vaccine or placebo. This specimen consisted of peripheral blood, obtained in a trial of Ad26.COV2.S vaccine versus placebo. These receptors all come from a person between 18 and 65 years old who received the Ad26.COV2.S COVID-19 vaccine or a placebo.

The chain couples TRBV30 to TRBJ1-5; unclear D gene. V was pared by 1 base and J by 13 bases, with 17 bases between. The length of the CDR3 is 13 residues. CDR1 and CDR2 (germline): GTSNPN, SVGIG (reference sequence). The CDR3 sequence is CAWSETRAQRQHF. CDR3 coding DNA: TGTGCCTGGAGTGAAACCCGGGCCCAGCGTCAGCATTTT.

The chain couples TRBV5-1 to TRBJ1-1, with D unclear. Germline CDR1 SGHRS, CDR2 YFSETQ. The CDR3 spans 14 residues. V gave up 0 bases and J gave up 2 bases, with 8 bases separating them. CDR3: CASSLENYNTEAFF. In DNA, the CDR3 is TGCGCCAGCAGCTTGGAGAATTACAACACTGAAGCTTTCTTT.

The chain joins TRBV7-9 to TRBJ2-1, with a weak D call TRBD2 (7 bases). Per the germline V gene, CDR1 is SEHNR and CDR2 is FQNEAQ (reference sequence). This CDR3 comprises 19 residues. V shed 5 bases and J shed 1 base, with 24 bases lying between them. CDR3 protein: CASSLGGGPGGTSYNEQFF. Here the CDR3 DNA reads TGTGCCAGCAGCCTCGGAGGGGGGCCGGGAGGAACTTCCTACAATGAGCAGTTCTTC.

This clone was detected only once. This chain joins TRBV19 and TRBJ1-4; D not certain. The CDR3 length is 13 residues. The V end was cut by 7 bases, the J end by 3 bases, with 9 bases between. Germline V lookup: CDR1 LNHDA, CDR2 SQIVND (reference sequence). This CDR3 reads CASTEHPNEKLFF. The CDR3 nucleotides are TGTGCCAGTACCGAACACCCTAATGAAAAACTGTTTTTT.

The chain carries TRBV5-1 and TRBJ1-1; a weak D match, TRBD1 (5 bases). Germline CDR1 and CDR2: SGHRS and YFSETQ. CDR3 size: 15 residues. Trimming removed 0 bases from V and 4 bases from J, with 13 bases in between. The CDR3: CASSLAGSMSTEAFF. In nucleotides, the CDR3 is TGCGCCAGCAGCTTGGCAGGGTCCATGAGCACTGAAGCTTTCTTT.

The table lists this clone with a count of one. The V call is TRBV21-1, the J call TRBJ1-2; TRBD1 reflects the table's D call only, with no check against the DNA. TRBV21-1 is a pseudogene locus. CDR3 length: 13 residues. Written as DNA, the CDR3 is TGTGCCAGCAGCAACCACAGCCCGTGGGGCTACACCTTC. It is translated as CASSNHSPWGYTF.

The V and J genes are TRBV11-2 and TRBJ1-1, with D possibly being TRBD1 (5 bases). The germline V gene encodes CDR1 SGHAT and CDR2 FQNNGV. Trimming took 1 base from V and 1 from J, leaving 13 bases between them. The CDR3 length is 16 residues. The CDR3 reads CASSLGQGRGNTEAFF. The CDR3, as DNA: TGTGCCAGCAGCTTAGGTCAGGGCCGGGGGAACACTGAAGCTTTCTTT.

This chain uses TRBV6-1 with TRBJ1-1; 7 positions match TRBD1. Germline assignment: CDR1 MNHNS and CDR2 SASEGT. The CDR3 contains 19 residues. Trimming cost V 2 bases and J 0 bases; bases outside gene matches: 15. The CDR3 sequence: CASSEHEGGRVLMNTEAFF. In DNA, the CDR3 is TGTGCCAGCAGTGAACATGAAGGGGGCCGCGTCCTAATGAACACTGAAGCTTTCTTT.

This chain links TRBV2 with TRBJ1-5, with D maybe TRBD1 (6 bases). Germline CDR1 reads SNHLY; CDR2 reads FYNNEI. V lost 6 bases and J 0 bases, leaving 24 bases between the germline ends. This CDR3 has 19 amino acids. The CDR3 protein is CASRRGGTRKDYSNQPQHF. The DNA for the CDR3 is TGTGCCAGCAGGCGGGGGGGGACACGAAAGGACTATAGCAATCAGCCCCAGCATTTT.